Listed below are T cell receptor beta chains from one sample, sequenced in a study of shared clonotypes between healthy human individuals. Profiling relied on immunoSEQ multiplex PCR, and the TCRdb table lists in-frame clones only, not all of them. The top ten hold roughly 1.5% of the sample, which has 850,000 to 1,200,000 clones, more than 65% seen once. Material for sequencing was memory CD4+ T cells sorted from blood. These receptors came from a man between 18 and 29 years old in good health. CDR3s include the opening cysteine and the closing phenylalanine or tryptophan. Fields, in order: V gene, J gene, D gene, CDR3 length, clone size, CDR3 protein, CDR3 DNA. D genes are given only for firm matches. The size of a clone is reported for some rows only, either as once, few or many, or as a class for expanded clones.

V gene: TRBV4-3; J gene: TRBJ2-3; D gene: -; CDR3 length: 15; clone size: -; CDR3 protein: CASSQDDRETDTQYF; CDR3 DNA: TGCGCCAGCAGCCAAGATGACCGGGAGACGGATACGCAGTATTTT
V gene: TRBV10-1; J gene: TRBJ2-3; D gene: -; CDR3 length: 13; clone size: -; CDR3 protein: CASSDGGTDTQYF; CDR3 DNA: TGCGCCAGCAGTGACGGGGGCACAGATACGCAGTATTTT
V gene: TRBV4-1; J gene: TRBJ2-3; D gene: -; CDR3 length: 16; clone size: -; CDR3 protein: CASSQEGGGSTDTQYF; CDR3 DNA: TGCGCCAGCAGCCAAGAAGGGGGGGGAAGCACAGATACGCAGTATTTT
V gene: TRBV7-6; J gene: TRBJ1-4; D gene: TRBD1; CDR3 length: 15; clone size: -; CDR3 protein: CASSFRPGGNEKLFF; CDR3 DNA: TGTGCCAGCAGCTTTAGGCCAGGGGGGAACGAAAAACTGTTTTTT
V gene: TRBV5-5; J gene: TRBJ1-3; D gene: -; CDR3 length: 13; clone size: -; CDR3 protein: CASSLEGWGTIYF; CDR3 DNA: TGTGCCAGCAGCTTGGAAGGGTGGGGAACCATATATTTT
V gene: TRBV19; J gene: TRBJ2-7; D gene: TRBD1; CDR3 length: 13; clone size: -; CDR3 protein: CASRQTGVYEQYF; CDR3 DNA: TGTGCCAGTAGACAGACAGGGGTTTACGAGCAGTACTTC
V gene: TRBV10-2; J gene: TRBJ1-1; D gene: -; CDR3 length: 15; clone size: -; CDR3 protein: CASSESRGRRTEAFF; CDR3 DNA: TGCGCCAGCAGTGAGTCCAGGGGAAGGCGGACTGAAGCTTTCTTT
V gene: TRBV6-6; J gene: TRBJ1-5; D gene: -; CDR3 length: 14; clone size: many; CDR3 protein: CASGQGYSNQPQHF; CDR3 DNA: TGTGCCAGCGGTCAGGGATATAGCAATCAGCCCCAGCATTTT
V gene: TRBV5-6; J gene: TRBJ1-2; D gene: TRBD1; CDR3 length: 17; clone size: -; CDR3 protein: CASSHRDSQSFWLGYTF; CDR3 DNA: TGTGCCAGCAGCCACCGGGACAGTCAGAGTTTTTGGCTTGGCTACACCTTC
V gene: TRBV7-2; J gene: TRBJ1-2; D gene: TRBD1; CDR3 length: 11; clone size: few; CDR3 protein: CATRQGGGYTF; CDR3 DNA: TGTGCCACACGGCAGGGGGGTGGCTACACCTTC
V gene: TRBV18; J gene: TRBJ1-1; D gene: TRBD1; CDR3 length: 13; clone size: -; CDR3 protein: CASSRDRDTEAFF; CDR3 DNA: TGTGCCAGCTCACGCGACAGGGACACTGAAGCTTTCTTT
V gene: TRBV30; J gene: TRBJ2-7; D gene: TRBD1; CDR3 length: 12; clone size: -; CDR3 protein: CAWGTEFSEQYF; CDR3 DNA: TGTGCCTGGGGGACAGAGTTCTCCGAGCAGTACTTC
V gene: TRBV6-5; J gene: TRBJ2-1; D gene: TRBD2; CDR3 length: 14; clone size: -; CDR3 protein: CASRRLAGGGEQFF; CDR3 DNA: TGTGCCAGCAGAAGACTAGCGGGAGGCGGGGAGCAGTTCTTC
V gene: TRBV5-1; J gene: TRBJ1-1; D gene: TRBD1; CDR3 length: 16; clone size: -; CDR3 protein: CASSPGQGALNTEAFF; CDR3 DNA: TGCGCCAGCAGCCCCGGACAGGGGGCTTTGAACACTGAAGCTTTCTTT
V gene: TRBV9; J gene: TRBJ1-4; D gene: -; CDR3 length: 14; clone size: few; CDR3 protein: CASSEASTNEKLFF; CDR3 DNA: TGTGCCAGCAGCGAGGCCTCAACTAATGAAAAACTGTTTTTT
V gene: TRBV5-1; J gene: TRBJ1-1; D gene: -; CDR3 length: 15; clone size: -; CDR3 protein: CASSLGHAMNTEAFF; CDR3 DNA: TGCGCCAGCAGCTTGGGACACGCAATGAACACTGAAGCTTTCTTT
V gene: TRBV4-3; J gene: TRBJ2-1; D gene: TRBD2; CDR3 length: 18; clone size: -; CDR3 protein: CASSQGLAGGLGGNEQFF; CDR3 DNA: TGCGCCAGCAGCCAAGGGCTAGCGGGAGGACTGGGGGGGAATGAGCAGTTCTTC
V gene: TRBV7-9; J gene: TRBJ2-3; D gene: -; CDR3 length: 18; clone size: -; CDR3 protein: CASSLNIWAGDYADTQYF; CDR3 DNA: TGTGCCAGCAGCCTAAACATCTGGGCAGGGGATTACGCAGATACGCAGTATTTT
V gene: TRBV2; J gene: TRBJ1-1; D gene: -; CDR3 length: 16; clone size: -; CDR3 protein: CASSDWQGGMNTEAFF; CDR3 DNA: TGTGCCAGCAGTGATTGGCAGGGAGGAATGAACACTGAAGCTTTCTTT
V gene: TRBV4-1; J gene: TRBJ1-2; D gene: -; CDR3 length: 15; clone size: -; CDR3 protein: CASSQDPRGAYGYTF; CDR3 DNA: TGCGCCAGCAGCCAAGATCCGAGGGGCGCCTATGGCTACACCTTC